Listed below are T cell receptor beta chains from one sample, sequenced in a study of early T cells in non-severe SARS-CoV-2 infection. Using its own MiXCR run on the 5' RACE reads, TCRdb lists one record per CDR3 protein. The sample yields about 58,000 distinct CDR3 sequences, around 11% seen once. Sequencing was performed on whole blood, taken at baseline. Source of these receptors: an adult who was a healthcare worker with PCR-confirmed SARS-CoV-2 infection or an uninfected control (not recorded which). The donor label of this sample is uncertain. The CDR3 runs from the conserved cysteine through the conserved F or W. Each record gives: D gene, V gene, clone size, J gene, CDR3 DNA, CDR3 protein. D genes are given only for firm matches. The size of a clone is reported for some rows only, either as once, few or many, or as a class for expanded clones.

d_call: -
v_call: TRBV20-1
clone_size: -
j_call: TRBJ1-6
cdr3_nt: TGCAGTGCGTTGAGGAATTCAGCGAATTCACCCCTCCACTTT
cdr3_aa: CSALRNSANSPLHF

d_call: -
v_call: TRBV29-1
clone_size: few
j_call: TRBJ2-5
cdr3_nt: TGCAGCGTTGCGAGTAGGGGGGGACAAGAGACCCAGTACTTC
cdr3_aa: CSVASRGGQETQYF

d_call: -
v_call: TRBV5-5
clone_size: few
j_call: TRBJ2-5
cdr3_nt: TGTGCCAGCAGCTTGGCCTCGGCAGGTCAAGAGACCCAGTACTTC
cdr3_aa: CASSLASAGQETQYF

d_call: -
v_call: TRBV4-1
clone_size: few
j_call: TRBJ1-1
cdr3_nt: TGCGCCAGCAGCCCCCCATTGCCCACGGAAGCTTTCTTT
cdr3_aa: CASSPPLPTEAFF

d_call: -
v_call: TRBV11-2
clone_size: -
j_call: TRBJ1-2
cdr3_nt: TGTGCCAGCAGCTTAGGGGAGGCCGACTATGGCTACACCTTC
cdr3_aa: CASSLGEADYGYTF

d_call: TRBD1
v_call: TRBV5-1
clone_size: many
j_call: TRBJ1-1
cdr3_nt: TGCGCCAGCAGCTTGGTTACAGGGGGCAGGGGCACTGAAGCTTTCTTT
cdr3_aa: CASSLVTGGRGTEAFF

d_call: -
v_call: TRBV10-2
clone_size: few
j_call: TRBJ2-1
cdr3_nt: TGCGCCAGTCTGAGCTCCTACAATGAGCAGTTCTTC
cdr3_aa: CASLSSYNEQFF

d_call: -
v_call: TRBV12-3/TRBV12-4
clone_size: -
j_call: TRBJ2-2
cdr3_nt: TGTGCCAGCAGTTGGGGACCATCCAACACCGGGGAGCTGTTTTTT
cdr3_aa: CASSWGPSNTGELFF

d_call: -
v_call: TRBV19
clone_size: few
j_call: TRBJ2-2
cdr3_nt: TGTGCCAGTAGCGGACAGAGCTTAGGGACCGGGGAGCTGTTTTTT
cdr3_aa: CASSGQSLGTGELFF

d_call: -
v_call: TRBV28
clone_size: many
j_call: TRBJ1-5
cdr3_nt: TGTGCCAGCAGTTTATCAGCAGGGGCAAACAATCAGCCCCAGCATTTT
cdr3_aa: CASSLSAGANNQPQHF

d_call: TRBD1
v_call: TRBV7-9
clone_size: many
j_call: TRBJ1-1
cdr3_nt: TGTGCCAGCAGCCCGAAAGGACAGGGCGATGAAGCTTTCTTT
cdr3_aa: CASSPKGQGDEAFF

d_call: TRBD2
v_call: TRBV5-4
clone_size: -
j_call: TRBJ2-3
cdr3_nt: TGTGCCAGCAGCTTTACTAGCGGGGGGCGAACCACAGATACGCAGTATTTT
cdr3_aa: CASSFTSGGRTTDTQYF

d_call: -
v_call: TRBV5-1
clone_size: -
j_call: TRBJ2-5
cdr3_nt: TGCGCCAGCAGGTTGGAACTAGAGACCCAGTACTTC
cdr3_aa: CASRLELETQYF

d_call: -
v_call: TRBV6-5
clone_size: -
j_call: TRBJ1-3
cdr3_nt: TGTGCCAGCAGTCCCCGAAGTGGAGGGAGAAACACCATATATTTT
cdr3_aa: CASSPRSGGRNTIYF